This is a list of T cell receptor beta chains from one sample in a study of neurological immune-mediated disorders. TCRdb re-called the 5' RACE reads with MiXCR, one entry per CDR3 protein. The sample carries 81,000 or so distinct CDR3 sequences, just over 5% recorded once. Material: PBMCs. Receptors originate from a woman under 40 with multiple sclerosis. CDR3s include the opening cysteine and the closing phenylalanine or tryptophan. A D gene is named only where the DNA matches it firmly. The size of a clone is reported for some rows only, either as once, few or many, or as a class for expanded clones.

CDR3 length	clone size	V gene	J gene	D gene	CDR3 protein	CDR3 DNA
14	many	TRBV20-1	TRBJ2-5	.	CSARARPNQETQYF	TGCAGTGCTAGAGCTAGGCCTAACCAAGAGACCCAGTACTTC
16	.	TRBV27	TRBJ2-3	.	CASSHTGASGPDTQYF	TGTGCCAGCAGTCACACCGGGGCCAGCGGGCCAGATACGCAGTATTTT
13	many	TRBV5-8	TRBJ1-3	.	CASSFRSGNTIYF	TGTGCCAGCAGCTTCCGCTCTGGAAACACCATATATTTT
14	many	TRBV12-3/TRBV12-4	TRBJ1-2	TRBD1	CASGSGQGIYGYTF	TGTGCCAGCGGGTCGGGACAGGGCATCTATGGCTACACCTTC
18	.	TRBV24-1	TRBJ2-3	TRBD1	CATSDFASDRGLTDTQYF	TGTGCCACCAGTGATTTTGCCTCGGACAGGGGGTTGACAGATACGCAGTATTTT
11	many	TRBV20-1	TRBJ2-5	.	CSAAVLETQYF	TGCAGTGCAGCGGTCCTGGAGACCCAGTACTTC
13	few	TRBV5-1	TRBJ1-1	.	CASSPDPNTEAFF	TGCGCCAGCAGCCCCGACCCAAACACTGAAGCTTTCTTT
17	few	TRBV7-2	TRBJ1-3	TRBD1	CASSLMTGGASGNTIYF	TGTGCCAGCAGCCTGATGACAGGGGGCGCCTCTGGAAACACCATATATTTT
14	many	TRBV20-1	TRBJ2-5	.	CSARGLQRQETQYF	TGCAGTGCTAGAGGACTACAAAGACAAGAGACCCAGTACTTC
15	many	TRBV5-5	TRBJ1-1	TRBD1	CASSLAQGGNTEAFF	TGTGCCAGCAGCTTGGCCCAGGGGGGAAACACTGAAGCTTTCTTT
14	many	TRBV20-1	TRBJ2-1	TRBD2	CSASGLAGELEQFF	TGCAGTGCTAGCGGACTAGCGGGAGAACTTGAGCAGTTCTTC
15	.	TRBV5-1	TRBJ1-1	.	CASSDWDTQSTEAFF	TGCGCCAGCAGCGACTGGGACACCCAGAGCACTGAAGCTTTCTTT
13	many	TRBV20-1	TRBJ2-3	TRBD2	CSASPSGQDTQYF	TGCAGTGCTAGTCCTAGCGGGCAAGATACGCAGTATTTT
19	many	TRBV5-1	TRBJ2-6	.	CASSLAGGLSSSGANVLTF	TGCGCCAGCAGCTTGGCCGGGGGGCTTTCAAGCTCTGGGGCCAACGTCCTGACTTTC
13	many	TRBV28	TRBJ2-1	.	CASSLVWLDEQFF	TGTGCCAGCAGTTTAGTTTGGCTCGATGAGCAGTTCTTC
14	many	TRBV28	TRBJ2-7	.	CASKRQLVTYEQYF	TGTGCCAGCAAGCGACAGTTGGTTACCTACGAGCAGTACTTC
13	many	TRBV28	TRBJ2-7	.	CASSFWTRDEQYF	TGTGCCAGCAGTTTTTGGACAAGGGACGAGCAGTACTTC
14	many	TRBV6-1	TRBJ2-2	.	CASGREPNTGELFF	TGTGCCAGTGGAAGGGAACCAAACACCGGGGAGCTGTTTTTT
16	many	TRBV7-8	TRBJ1-3	.	CASSLARAAGGNTIYF	TGTGCCAGCAGCTTAGCAAGAGCGGCGGGGGGAAACACCATATATTTT
17	many	TRBV24-1	TRBJ1-5	TRBD1	CATSDSTGGPGNQPQHF	TGTGCCACCAGTGATTCGACAGGGGGCCCGGGCAATCAGCCCCAGCATTTT
19	many	TRBV20-1	TRBJ2-1	TRBD2	CSASYLAGATTGSYNEQFF	TGCAGTGCTAGTTATTTAGCGGGGGCCACCACAGGGTCCTACAATGAGCAGTTCTTC
15	many	TRBV5-1	TRBJ1-4	TRBD1	CASSSTGTANEKLFF	TGCGCCAGCAGCTCTACCGGGACAGCTAATGAAAAACTGTTTTTT
17	few	TRBV7-3	TRBJ2-1	TRBD1	CASSSVGQGRTYNEQFF	TGTGCCAGCAGCTCCGTGGGACAGGGGAGGACTTACAATGAGCAGTTCTTC
14	many	TRBV20-1	TRBJ2-1	TRBD2	CSASGRPIYNEQFF	TGCAGTGCTAGCGGGAGGCCCATATACAATGAGCAGTTCTTC
14	many	TRBV5-6	TRBJ2-5	.	CASSSSQPPETQYF	TGTGCCAGCAGCTCCAGCCAGCCCCCAGAGACCCAGTACTTC
16	few	TRBV3-1	TRBJ2-5	TRBD1	CASSRYGQGLFETQYF	TGTGCCAGCAGCCGCTATGGACAGGGCCTTTTCGAGACCCAGTACTTC
14	.	TRBV6-6	TRBJ2-7	.	CASSPRVDSYEQYF	TGTGCCAGCAGCCCTAGGGTTGACAGCTACGAGCAGTACTTC
15	many	TRBV10-2	TRBJ2-5	.	CASSEHRSAPETQYF	TGCGCCAGCAGTGAACACAGGTCGGCGCCGGAGACCCAGTACTTC
17	many	TRBV25-1	TRBJ2-5	TRBD2	CASSAEWGLAGQETQYF	TGTGCCAGCAGTGCCGAATGGGGACTAGCGGGCCAAGAGACCCAGTACTTC
12	many	TRBV29-1	TRBJ1-2	.	CSVEGGSYGYTF	TGCAGCGTTGAGGGGGGGAGCTATGGCTACACCTTC
17	many	TRBV4-1	TRBJ2-1	TRBD2	CASSQTPGLAGNNEQFF	TGCGCCAGCAGCCAAACCCCGGGACTAGCAGGAAACAATGAGCAGTTCTTC
13	many	TRBV20-1	TRBJ2-5	.	CSARATAQETQYF	TGCAGTGCTAGAGCTACGGCCCAAGAGACCCAGTACTTC
14	many	TRBV20-1	TRBJ2-5	.	CSASKPTDQETQYF	TGCAGTGCTTCTAAGCCCACTGACCAAGAGACCCAGTACTTC
11	many	TRBV5-1	TRBJ2-3	.	CASSLEGTQYF	TGCGCCAGCAGCTTGGAAGGCACGCAGTATTTT
16	many	TRBV7-2	TRBJ1-3	TRBD1	CASSPDRANSGNTIYF	TGTGCCAGCAGCCCGGACAGGGCCAACTCTGGAAACACCATATATTTT
17	many	TRBV10-3	TRBJ1-6	.	CAILHNNASSYNSPLHF	TGTGCCATCCTTCATAATAACGCGAGCTCCTATAATTCACCCCTCCACTTT
15	.	TRBV12-3/TRBV12-4	TRBJ2-1	.	CASSFSGVRGNEQFF	TGTGCCAGCAGTTTTTCAGGGGTAAGGGGCAATGAGCAGTTCTTC
14	many	TRBV12-5	TRBJ2-1	.	CASGLDAGPDEQFF	TGTGCTAGTGGTTTGGACGCTGGGCCCGATGAGCAGTTCTTC
13	many	TRBV28	TRBJ1-1	.	CASTTWMNTEAFF	TGTGCCAGCACAACCTGGATGAACACTGAAGCTTTCTTT
14	few	TRBV9	TRBJ1-5	.	CASSPEGGNQPQHF	TGTGCCAGCAGCCCTGAAGGGGGCAATCAGCCCCAGCATTTT
14	.	TRBV7-3	TRBJ2-1	TRBD2	CASSSTSGDNEQFF	TGTGCCAGCAGCTCGACTAGCGGGGACAATGAGCAGTTCTTC
16	many	TRBV7-8	TRBJ2-5	.	CASSLRLGAVQETQYF	TGTGCCAGCAGCCTGCGACTGGGGGCAGTACAAGAGACCCAGTACTTC
14	few	TRBV20-1	TRBJ2-6	.	CSASPGSGANVLTF	TGCAGTGCTAGTCCGGGTTCTGGGGCCAACGTCCTGACTTTC
18	many	TRBV5-1	TRBJ2-5	TRBD2	CASSSGVTSGGFQETQYF	TGCGCCAGCAGCTCCGGTGTGACTAGCGGGGGGTTTCAAGAGACCCAGTACTTC
15	many	TRBV5-5	TRBJ1-6	TRBD1	CASANYGTGDSPLHF	TGTGCCAGCGCCAACTACGGGACAGGGGATTCACCCCTCCACTTT
16	many	TRBV5-1	TRBJ1-2	TRBD1	CASSLGPLGQGYGYTF	TGCGCCAGCAGCTTGGGACCCCTAGGACAGGGCTATGGCTACACCTTC
14	many	TRBV28	TRBJ1-3	TRBD1	CASRAGTAGNTIYF	TGTGCCAGCAGAGCCGGGACAGCTGGAAACACCATATATTTT
13	many	TRBV28	TRBJ2-7	.	CASSFPHRYEQYF	TGTGCCAGCAGTTTCCCTCACAGGTACGAGCAGTACTTC
12	many	TRBV5-1	TRBJ1-2	.	CASSLSTGGYTF	TGCGCCAGCAGCTTGTCGACAGGAGGCTACACCTTC
16	few	TRBV7-2	TRBJ2-2	.	CASSWGPLSNTGELFF	TGTGCCAGCAGCTGGGGGCCCCTGTCGAACACCGGGGAGCTGTTTTTT
14	few	TRBV19	TRBJ1-5	.	CASRGPGGNQPQHF	TGTGCCAGTAGGGGCCCGGGCGGGAATCAGCCCCAGCATTTT
16	many	TRBV18	TRBJ1-2	TRBD1	CASSPRDRISNYGYTF	TGTGCCAGCTCACCACGGGACAGGATCTCTAACTATGGCTACACCTTC
15	many	TRBV20-1	TRBJ2-5	TRBD2	CSASDQRGVQETQYF	TGCAGTGCTAGTGATCAGCGGGGTGTCCAAGAGACCCAGTACTTC
13	many	TRBV5-1	TRBJ2-3	.	CASSLAGGDTQYF	TGCGCCAGCAGCTTGGCCGGTGGAGATACGCAGTATTTT
20	.	TRBV5-1	TRBJ2-3	.	CASSFYICSATDPKADTQYF	.
13	many	TRBV20-1	TRBJ1-4	.	CSASSGAGEKLFF	TGCAGTGCTAGTTCCGGCGCCGGTGAAAAACTGTTTTTT
15	many	TRBV10-3	TRBJ1-4	.	CAISDEQAINEKLFF	TGTGCCATCAGTGACGAACAGGCGATTAATGAAAAACTGTTTTTT
15	.	TRBV5-1	TRBJ2-1	.	CASSLAQGGYNEQFF	TGCGCCAGCAGCTTGGCCCAGGGGGGCTACAATGAGCAGTTCTTC
15	many	TRBV20-1	TRBJ2-1	TRBD2	CSARDPTSGRAEQFF	TGCAGTGCTAGAGATCCGACTAGCGGGAGGGCCGAGCAGTTCTTC
13	few	TRBV20-1	TRBJ2-5	.	CSAITGGKETQYF	TGCAGTGCTATTACGGGGGGCAAAGAGACCCAGTACTTC